This T cell receptor beta chain came from a study of cytomegalovirus exposure and HLA in healthy donors. The CDR3 totals 13 residues. CDR1 is GTSNPN and CDR2 is SVGIG in the germline V gene (reference sequence). V was trimmed by 8 bases and J by 2 bases, leaving 14 bases between them. The PCR ran on 60 Vbeta and 13 Jbeta primers. The repertoire was sequenced with immunoSEQ multiplex PCR; TCRdb's copy has only in-frame clones and lacks some. The sample includes roughly 70,000 clones, approximately 70% seen only once; the top ten take about 15%. J is TRBJ2-3 and V is TRBV30, with D possibly TRBD2 on 6 matching bases. The clonotype originates from a male donor in good health and CMV-seropositive. Sequenced material: PBMCs. CDR3 protein: CAGGAYDTDTQYF. In DNA form, the CDR3 reads TGTGCCGGAGGGGCTTACGACACAGATACGCAGTATTTT.